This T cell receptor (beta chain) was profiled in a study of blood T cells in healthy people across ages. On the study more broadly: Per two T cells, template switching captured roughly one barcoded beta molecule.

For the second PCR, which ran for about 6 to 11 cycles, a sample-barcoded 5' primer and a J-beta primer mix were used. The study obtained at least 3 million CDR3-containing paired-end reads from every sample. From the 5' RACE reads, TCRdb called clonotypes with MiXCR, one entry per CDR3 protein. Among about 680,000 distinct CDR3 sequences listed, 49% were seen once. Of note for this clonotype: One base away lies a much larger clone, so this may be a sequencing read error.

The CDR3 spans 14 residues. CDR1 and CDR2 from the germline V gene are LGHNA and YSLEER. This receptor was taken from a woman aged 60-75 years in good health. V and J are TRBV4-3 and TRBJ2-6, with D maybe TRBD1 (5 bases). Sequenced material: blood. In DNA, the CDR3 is TGCGCCAGCAGCGAGGTGTCTGGGGCCAACGTCCCGACTTTC. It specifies CASSEVSGANVPTF.